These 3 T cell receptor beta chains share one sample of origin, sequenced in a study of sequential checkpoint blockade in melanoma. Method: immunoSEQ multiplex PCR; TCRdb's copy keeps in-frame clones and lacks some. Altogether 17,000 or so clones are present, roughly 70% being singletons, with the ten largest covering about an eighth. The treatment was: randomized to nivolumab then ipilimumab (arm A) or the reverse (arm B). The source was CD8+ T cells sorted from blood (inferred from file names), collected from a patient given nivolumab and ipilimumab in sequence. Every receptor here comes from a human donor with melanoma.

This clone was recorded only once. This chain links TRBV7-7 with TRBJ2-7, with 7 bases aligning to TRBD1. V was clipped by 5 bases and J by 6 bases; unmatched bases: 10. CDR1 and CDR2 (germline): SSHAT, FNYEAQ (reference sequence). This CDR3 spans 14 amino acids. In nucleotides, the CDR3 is TGTGCCAGCAGCCCCCGGGACAGTCCTTTCGAGCAGTACTTC. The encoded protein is CASSPRDSPFEQYF.

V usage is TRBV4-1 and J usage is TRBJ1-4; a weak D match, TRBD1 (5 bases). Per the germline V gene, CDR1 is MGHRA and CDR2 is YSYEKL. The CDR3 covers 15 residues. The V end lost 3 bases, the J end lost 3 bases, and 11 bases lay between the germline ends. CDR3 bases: TGCGCCAGCAGCCAGTCCGGGACTCCTAATGAAAAACTGTTTTTT. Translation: CASSQSGTPNEKLFF.

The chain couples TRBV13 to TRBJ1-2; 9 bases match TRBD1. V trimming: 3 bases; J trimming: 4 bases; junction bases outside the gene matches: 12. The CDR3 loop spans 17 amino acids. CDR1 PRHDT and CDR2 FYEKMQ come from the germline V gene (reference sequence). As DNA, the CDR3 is TGTGCCAGCAGCTTCCCGCCCACAGGGGGCAGGGGCTATGGCTACACCTTC. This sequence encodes CASSFPPTGGRGYGYTF.